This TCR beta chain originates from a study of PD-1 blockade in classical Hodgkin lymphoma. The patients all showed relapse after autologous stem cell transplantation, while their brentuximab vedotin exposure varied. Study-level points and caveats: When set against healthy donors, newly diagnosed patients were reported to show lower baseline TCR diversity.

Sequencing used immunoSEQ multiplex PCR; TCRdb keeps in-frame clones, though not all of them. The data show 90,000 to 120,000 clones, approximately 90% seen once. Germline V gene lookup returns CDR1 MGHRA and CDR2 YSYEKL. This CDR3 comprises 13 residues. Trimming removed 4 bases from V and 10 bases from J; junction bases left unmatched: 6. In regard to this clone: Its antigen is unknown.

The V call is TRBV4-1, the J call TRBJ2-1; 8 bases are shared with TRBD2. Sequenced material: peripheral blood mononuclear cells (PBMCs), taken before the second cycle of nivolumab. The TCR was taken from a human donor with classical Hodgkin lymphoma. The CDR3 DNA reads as TGCGCCAGCAGCCTAGCGGGACTCCAGGAGCAGTTCTTC. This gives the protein CASSLAGLQEQFF.